These 26 T cell receptor beta chains originate from one sample sequenced in a study of cytomegalovirus exposure and HLA in healthy donors. Measured with immunoSEQ multiplex PCR; TCRdb has only the in-frame clones, and not every one. The data show 150,000 to 200,000 clones, with about 85% seen just once and over 2% held by the top ten. The sequencing input was PBMCs. These receptors originate from a man aged 30-40 years in good health and CMV-seropositive.

The rearrangement links TRBV19 to TRBJ2-7; TRBD1 aligns across 10 bases. The germline V gene has CDR1 LNHDA and CDR2 SQIVND (reference sequence). With V trimmed by 3 bases and J by 3 bases, 8 bases remained unmatched. This CDR3 spans 16 amino acids. The CDR3 spells CASSIEVDRGNYEQYF. Written as DNA, the CDR3 is TGTGCCAGTAGTATTGAGGTGGACAGGGGGAACTACGAGCAGTACTTC.

V is TRBV2 and J is TRBJ2-4, with 9 bases lining up with TRBD1. The V gene's germline CDR1 is SNHLY and CDR2 FYNNEI. The CDR3 has 18 residues. The ends lost 6 bases at V and 0 bases at J; junction bases unmatched: 12. CDR3 sequence: CASSRDRAYPLAKNIQYF. CDR3 nucleotides: TGTGCCAGCAGCCGGGACAGGGCCTACCCTCTAGCCAAAAACATTCAGTACTTC.

V and J are TRBV27 and TRBJ1-2; TRBD1 is a possible D gene (5 bases). There are 13 residues in the CDR3. Per germline, CDR1 MNHEY and CDR2 SMNVEV (reference sequence). Trimming removed 3 bases from V and 7 bases from J, with 12 bases in between. In DNA, the CDR3 is TGTGCCAGCAGTTTGGGGCTGACTTTTGGCTACACCTTC. It is translated as CASSLGLTFGYTF.

CDR3 bases: TGTGCCAGCAGCTTATCGGGCAGGGGCAACACTGAAGCTTTCTTT. Its translation: CASSLSGRGNTEAFF. V gene TRBV7-8 combines with J gene TRBJ1-1; perhaps TRBD1 as D (6 bases). Trimming shortened V by 2 bases and J by 2 bases, and 12 bases separated the two germline ends. The CDR3 has 15 amino acids. Germline CDR1 SGHVS, CDR2 FQNEAQ.

The chain links TRBV5-4 to TRBJ1-2, with D hard to call. Trimming removed 4 bases from V and 7 bases from J, with 26 bases in between. CDR3 size: 17 residues. From germline, CDR1 is SGHNT and CDR2 YYREEE (reference sequence). The CDR3 protein is CASSVDPNAGVRSGYTF. In nucleotides, the CDR3 is TGTGCCAGCAGCGTAGATCCCAACGCCGGGGTGAGATCTGGCTACACCTTC.

This clone has more than one count but fewer than ten. V and J are TRBV6-1 and TRBJ1-1; D ambiguous. The CDR3 has 15 residues. Deletions cut 1 base from V and 0 bases from J, with 9 bases between. Germline CDR1 is MNHNS and CDR2 is SASEGT. CDR3 protein: CASSEGQYVNTEAFF. In DNA form, the CDR3 reads TGTGCCAGCAGTGAAGGTCAGTATGTGAACACTGAAGCTTTCTTT.

The chain uses TRBV9 and TRBJ2-4, with TRBD1 matching over 11 bases. Germline assignment: CDR1 SGDLS and CDR2 YYNGEE. Germline trimming cut 4 bases from V and 0 bases from J; bases unmatched to any gene: 15. The CDR3 contains 20 residues. CDR3 coding DNA: TGTGCCAGCAGCCCACCGCCCGGGACAGGGGGATTACTAGCCAAAAACATTCAGTACTTC. Translated, it gives CASSPPPGTGGLLAKNIQYF.

The V gene is TRBV7-7, the J gene TRBJ2-5; D might be TRBD1 (9 bases). This CDR3 has 13 residues. Germline CDR1 reads SSHAT; CDR2 reads FNYEAQ (reference sequence). CDR3 nucleotide sequence: TGTGCTACCCGGGGGGGACAGGGAGAGACCCAGTACTTC. It translates to CATRGGQGETQYF.

V usage is TRBV7-6 and J usage is TRBJ2-1; 7 bases agree with TRBD2. V dropped 2 bases and J dropped 4; count of bases not matched to a gene: 14. Looked up from germline, CDR1 is SGHVS and CDR2 is FNYEAQ. This CDR3 comprises 18 residues. Here the CDR3 DNA reads TGTGCCAGCAGCTTACCCCCAGAAGCCAGCGGGGATTACAATGAGCAGTTCTTC. Translation: CASSLPPEASGDYNEQFF.

The chain has TRBV6-5 and TRBJ1-3; 7 nucleotides agree with TRBD1. V dropped 6 bases and J dropped 8; count of bases not matched to a gene: 7. Germline V gives CDR1 MNHEY, CDR2 SVGAGI. The CDR3 consists of 13 residues. The CDR3 spells CASRRDSFDTIYF. The CDR3 DNA reads TGTGCCAGCAGGCGGGACAGTTTCGACACCATATATTTT.

This chain joins TRBV10-3 and TRBJ2-7; maybe TRBD2 (6 bases). Germline values: CDR1 ENHRY, CDR2 SYGVKD. Trimming removed 2 bases at V and 0 bases at J, with 11 bases between. The CDR3 totals 15 residues. CDR3: CAISEGGRSSYEQYF. The DNA for the CDR3 is TGTGCCATCAGTGAGGGTGGGAGGTCCTCCTACGAGCAGTACTTC.

The gene calls are TRBV11-2 and TRBJ2-5, with D possibly being TRBD2 (5 bases). The CDR3 is 11 residues long. Deletions cut 5 bases from V and 6 bases from J, with 7 bases between. Germline V lookup: CDR1 SGHAT, CDR2 FQNNGV. CDR3 in DNA: TGTGCCAGCAGCCCGGGAAAGACCCAGTACTTC. It codes for CASSPGKTQYF.

This clone occurred once. The chain links TRBV19 to TRBJ2-5; D is uncertain. CDR1 LNHDA and CDR2 SQIVND come from the germline V gene (reference sequence). Between the trimmed V and J ends, which lost 4 bases and 2 bases, there was a span of 8 bases. The CDR3 totals 13 residues. The CDR3 bases are TGTGCCAGTAGTACCACCACACAAGAGACCCAGTACTTC. It yields the protein CASSTTTQETQYF.

The genes are TRBV19 and TRBJ1-6, with D maybe TRBD1 (5 bases). This CDR3 region has 13 residues. V was cut by 1 base and J by 9 bases, with 7 bases left in between. The V gene's germline CDR1 is LNHDA and CDR2 SQIVND (reference sequence). CDR3 in DNA: TGTGCCAGTAGTATAGGGACATTTTCACCCCTCCACTTT. It encodes CASSIGTFSPLHF. The variable domain in full, with the rest retrieved from reference TRBV19 and TRBJ1-6, is DGGITQSPKYLFRKEGQNVTLSCEQNLNHDAMYWYRQDPGQGLRLIYYSQIVNDFQKGDIAEGYSVSREKKESFPLTVTSAQKNPTAFYLCASSIGTFSPLHFGNGTRLTVT.

The V gene is TRBV4-1, the J gene TRBJ2-5; 9 bases line up with TRBD2. J gave up 5 bases and V 4 bases, and 8 bases lay outside the gene matches. CDR1 MGHRA and CDR2 YSYEKL come from the germline V gene. This CDR3 spans 15 amino acids. The CDR3 spells CASSPSGGPRETQYF. The DNA of the CDR3 is TGCGCCAGCAGCCCAAGCGGGGGGCCTAGGGAGACCCAGTACTTC.

V is TRBV6-6 and J is TRBJ2-2, with D unresolved. V lost 0 bases to trimming and J lost 2 bases, with 10 bases between them. The germline CDR1 and CDR2 sequences are MNHNY and SVGAGI (reference sequence). This CDR3 spans 16 amino acids. CDR3 sequence reads: CASSYSRLINTGELFF. CDR3 sequence (DNA): TGTGCCAGCAGTTACTCCAGACTGATAAACACCGGGGAGCTGTTTTTT.

V gene TRBV25-1 combines with J gene TRBJ1-6; D is possibly TRBD1 (6 bases). Trimming left V 4 bases short and J 7 bases short, with 17 bases between. This CDR3 is 16 amino acids long. The germline gives CDR1 MGHDK, CDR2 SYGVNS. In DNA form, the CDR3 reads TGTGCCAGCAGTGGTCGGTGGACAGTTGCGAATTCACCCCTCCACTTT. It encodes CASSGRWTVANSPLHF. Full variable domain (remainder filled in from reference TRBV25-1 and TRBJ1-6): EADIYQTPRYLVIGTGKKITLECSQTMGHDKMYWYQQDPGMELHLIHYSYGVNSTEKGDLSSESTVSRIRTEHFPLTLESARPSHTSQYLCASSGRWTVANSPLHFGNGTRLTVT.

V and J are TRBV19 and TRBJ2-7; TRBD1 might be the D (6 bases). Trimming removed 2 bases from V and 0 bases from J, with 11 bases in between. This CDR3 region has 15 residues. Germline-derived CDR1 and CDR2 are LNHDA and SQIVND (reference sequence). CDR3 in amino acids: CASSITGPSSYEQYF. CDR3 DNA: TGTGCCAGTAGTATAACAGGGCCTAGCTCCTACGAGCAGTACTTC.

The CDR3 here is CASSPWTSGGAYNEQFF. The CDR3 nucleotides read TGTGCCAGCAGTCCGTGGACTAGCGGGGGGGCCTACAATGAGCAGTTCTTC. V is TRBV27 and J is TRBJ2-1; 15 nucleotides align to TRBD2. Germline CDR1 and CDR2: MNHEY and SMNVEV (reference sequence). V shed 5 bases, J shed 2 bases, and the junction held 4 bases outside the gene matches. This CDR3 contains 17 residues.

The gene calls are TRBV7-9 and TRBJ2-3, with D perhaps matching TRBD1 (6 bases). Trimming stripped 6 bases from V and 4 bases from J, with 17 bases between. The CDR3 runs 15 residues. The germline gives CDR1 SEHNR, CDR2 FQNEAQ (reference sequence). The CDR3 coding sequence is TGTGCCAGCAGTGAAACGGACAGTGTGGCAGATACGCAGTATTTT. Translation gives CASSETDSVADTQYF.

The chain joins TRBV13 to TRBJ2-7, with 7 nucleotides matching TRBD2. Germline V gene data show CDR1 as PRHDT and CDR2 as FYEKMQ (reference sequence). The CDR3 is 13 residues long. Trimming took 3 bases from V and 3 from J; bases not matched to a gene: 2. The CDR3: CASSFLADYEQYF. The CDR3 DNA reads TGTGCCAGCAGCTTTCTAGCGGACTACGAGCAGTACTTC.

The gene calls are TRBV19 and TRBJ2-5; TRBD1 might be the D (5 bases). Between the trimmed V and J ends, which lost 3 bases and 7 bases, there was a span of 12 bases. There are 13 residues in the CDR3. Germline lookup yields CDR1 LNHDA and CDR2 SQIVND (reference sequence). CDR3 sequence: CASSIEGVGTQYF. CDR3 nucleotides: TGTGCCAGTAGTATTGAAGGGGTGGGGACCCAGTACTTC.

The chain has TRBV9 and TRBJ2-2; TRBD2 matches at 14 bases. CDR1 is SGDLS and CDR2 is YYNGEE in the germline V gene. Trimming cost V 2 bases and J 7 bases; bases outside gene matches: 10. CDR3 length: 18 amino acids. For the CDR3, the DNA is TGTGCCAGCAGCGTCACCAGACTAGCGGGGGGGCAAGGCGGGGAGCTGTTTTTT. This codes for CASSVTRLAGGQGGELFF.

The chain has TRBV6-5 and TRBJ1-3; D not certain. Germline CDR1 reads MNHEY; CDR2 reads SVGAGI. V was pared by 2 bases and J by 0 bases, with 11 bases between. The CDR3 totals 16 residues. The CDR3 sequence: CASSYQQTLSGNTIYF. DNA of the CDR3: TGTGCCAGCAGTTACCAACAGACCCTCTCTGGAAACACCATATATTTT.

V is TRBV18 and J is TRBJ2-7; 10 bases line up with TRBD1. Germline loops: CDR1 KGHSH, CDR2 LQKENI. V gave up 5 bases and J gave up 3 bases; unmatched junction bases: 13. The CDR3 is made up of 17 amino acids. This CDR3 reads CASSSRGMDRGDYEQYF. Here the CDR3 DNA reads TGTGCCAGCTCATCAAGGGGGATGGACAGGGGGGACTACGAGCAGTACTTC.

The gene calls are TRBV19 and TRBJ2-1; 7 bases align to TRBD1. This CDR3 contains 15 residues. Germline V gives CDR1 LNHDA, CDR2 SQIVND (reference sequence). V trimming: 5 bases; J trimming: 4 bases; junction bases outside the gene matches: 8. The CDR3 loop reads CASSVTGTLYNEQFF. CDR3 in DNA: TGTGCCAGTAGTGTGACAGGGACCTTGTACAATGAGCAGTTCTTC. Full variable domain (outside the CDR3, taken from reference TRBV19 and TRBJ2-1): DGGITQSPKYLFRKEGQNVTLSCEQNLNHDAMYWYRQDPGQGLRLIYYSQIVNDFQKGDIAEGYSVSREKKESFPLTVTSAQKNPTAFYLCASSVTGTLYNEQFFGPGTRLTVL.